Listed here are 8 T cell receptor beta chains from one sample, sequenced in a study of blood T cells in healthy people across ages. Sample-barcoded 5' priming and a J-beta primer mix drove a second PCR of roughly 6 to 12 cycles. Using its own MiXCR run on the 5' RACE reads, TCRdb lists one record per CDR3 protein. The sample consists of about 1.7 million distinct CDR3 sequences, about 30% of them appearing once. Material: blood. The receptors were gathered from a woman in her 30s in good health.

The chain has TRBV3-1 and TRBJ1-1; D is uncertain. The germline V and J ends were trimmed by 2 bases and 0 bases, with 7 bases remaining between them. CDR3 length: 14 amino acids. CDR1 and CDR2 from the germline V gene are LGHDT and YNNKEL (reference sequence). The CDR3 DNA is TGTGCCAGCAGCCAACACGGATTGAACACTGAAGCTTTCTTT. This translates into CASSQHGLNTEAFF. The whole variable domain, filled in from reference TRBV3-1 and TRBJ1-1, reads DTAVSQTPKYLVTQMGNDKSIKCEQNLGHDTMYWYKQDSKKFLKIMFSYNNKELIINETVPNRFSPKSPDKAHLNLHINSLELGDSAVYFCASSQHGLNTEAFFGQGTRLTVV.

A few counts support this clonotype. This chain joins TRBV29-1 and TRBJ1-2, with TRBD1 as a possible D gene (6 bases). There are 12 residues in the CDR3. The V end was cut by 6 bases, the J end by 5 bases, with 13 bases between. Germline-derived CDR1 and CDR2 are SQVTM and ANQGSEA. The CDR3 DNA is TGCAGCGTCGAACGGACAGTTTATGGCTACACCTTC. This translates into CSVERTVYGYTF.

This clonotype appeared a few times. The rearrangement links TRBV7-3 to TRBJ2-1; 14 bases map to TRBD2. CDR1 is SGHTA and CDR2 is FQGTGA in the germline V gene. The CDR3 is 17 amino acids. Trimming at V came to 3 bases and at J to 8 bases, leaving 9 bases not matched to a gene. The CDR3 DNA is TGTGCCAGCAGCTTGCGACTAGCGGGGGGGTTACAATATGAGCAGTTCTTC. Encoded protein: CASSLRLAGGLQYEQFF.

A few counts support this clonotype. This may arise from a read error, as a much more abundant clone is one base away. The gene calls are TRBV6-6 and TRBJ2-7; the D gene is possibly TRBD2 (5 bases). The CDR3 has 15 residues. Trimming pared 2 bases from V and 0 bases from J, leaving 11 bases between. The V gene's germline CDR1 is MNHNY and CDR2 SVGAGI (reference sequence). Written as DNA, the CDR3 is TGTGCCAGCAGTTACGGAGGCGTCGACTCCTACGAGCAGTACTTC. It encodes CASSYGGVDSYEQYF.

This clonotype has ten or more counts. J is TRBJ2-7 and V is TRBV10-3; D remains unclear. Germline CDR1 reads ENHRY; CDR2 reads SYGVKD. The CDR3 runs to 13 residues. V shed 6 bases and J shed 6 bases, with 15 bases lying between them. The CDR3 is CAISKPTSAEQYF. The CDR3 DNA reads TGTGCCATCAGCAAGCCAACCTCAGCCGAGCAGTACTTC.

A word on this clonotype: This may arise from a read error, as a much more abundant clone is one base away. This CDR3 is missing its conserved last phenylalanine or tryptophan, likely due to a read error. The chain couples TRBV20-1 to TRBJ1-5; D is unclear. Trimming shortened V by 0 bases and J by 5 bases, and 17 bases separated the two germline ends. The CDR3 length is 16 residues. CDR1 is DFQATT and CDR2 is SNEGSKA in the germline V gene (reference sequence). The CDR3 loop is CSARDDIRNRDQPQHV. The CDR3 DNA reads as TGCAGTGCTAGAGATGATATAAGAAACAGAGATCAGCCCCAGCATGTT.

Worth noting for this clonotype: The junction does not match germline at one end; this may be a read error. The rearrangement links TRBV12-3 or TRBV12-4 to TRBJ2-2; 13 bases are shared with TRBD2. This CDR3 has 15 residues. The CDR3 bases are TGTGCCGGCAGGCGACTAGCGGGGGGTATCGGGGAGCTGTTTTTT. Its translation is CAGRRLAGGIGELFF.

V is TRBV19 and J is TRBJ2-1; D might be TRBD1 (5 bases). Trimming pared 0 bases from V and 6 bases from J, leaving 6 bases between. Germline lookup yields CDR1 LNHDA and CDR2 SQIVND (reference sequence). CDR3 length: 13 amino acids. CDR3 sequence: CASSIEGVNEQFF. In DNA form, the CDR3 reads TGTGCCAGTAGTATAGAAGGGGTCAATGAGCAGTTCTTC. The full variable domain, rest sourced from reference TRBV19 and TRBJ2-1, is DGGITQSPKYLFRKEGQNVTLSCEQNLNHDAMYWYRQDPGQGLRLIYYSQIVNDFQKGDIAEGYSVSREKKESFPLTVTSAQKNPTAFYLCASSIEGVNEQFFGPGTRLTVL.